This TCR beta chain was recovered during a study of T cells after yellow fever vaccination. By 5'RACE template switching, TCR cDNA was produced, with a universal primer site and UMIs added in the process. Via MiXCR, TCRdb re-called the 5' RACE reads, giving one row per CDR3 protein. The data show 300,000 to 350,000 distinct CDR3 sequences, approximately 4% seen once. This clonotype showed up many times. Its antigen remains unidentified. The CDR3 is made up of 17 amino acids. CDR1 is SGHVS, CDR2 FQNEAQ, per germline. The trim removed 4 bases at V and 6 bases at J, leaving 12 bases unmatched. Study conclusions and caveats: One caveat is that FACS-sorted repertoires could contain abundant clonotypes contaminating from the bulk population.

Sequenced material: PBMCs, taken 15 days after the yellow fever booster vaccination. The rearrangement joins TRBV7-8 to TRBJ2-1, with 10 bases identical to TRBD2. The TCR comes from a man younger than 35 who received the YFV17D yellow fever vaccine. CDR3 nucleotides: TGTGCCAGCAGCTGGGAGGTAGCGGGGGGTAGTCCCAATGAGCAGTTCTTC. Translating it yields CASSWEVAGGSPNEQFF.